This TCR beta chain was recovered during a study of cytomegalovirus exposure and HLA in healthy donors. Regarding the study as a whole: There was a cluster of highly shared sequence variants that was likely a sequencing artifact. A missense DCLRE1C variant was associated with V- and J-gene trimming of TCR beta chains in a later analysis, and an independent cohort replicated the association. Available immune exposure information was restricted to CMV serostatus only.

Germline V gene data show CDR1 as WNHNN and CDR2 as SYGVQD (reference sequence). The CDR3 length is 15 residues. Unmatched junction bases numbered 7, after V lost 3 bases and J lost 7 bases. Comment on this clone: Its antigen is unknown.

Primers included in the PCR were 60 Vbeta and 13 Jbeta primers. The assay was immunoSEQ multiplex PCR, and TCRdb's table has in-frame clones only and misses some. Of 60,000 to 75,000 clones listed, 73% are singletons. The genes are TRBV10-1 and TRBJ2-1; 9 bases line up with TRBD1. The sequence derives from a man between 45 and 60 years old in good health and CMV-seronegative. The source material was PBMCs. CDR3 sequence: CASSDGVDRGNEQFF. The CDR3 DNA reads TGCGCCAGCAGTGATGGCGTGGACAGGGGTAATGAGCAGTTCTTC.